Listed here are 2 T cell receptor beta chains from one sample, sequenced in a study of cytomegalovirus exposure and HLA in healthy donors. Sequenced by immunoSEQ multiplex PCR; TCRdb stores in-frame clones only, minus some. The sample lists more than 250,000 clones; 86% were seen once. The source material was PBMCs. The receptors here all came from a woman aged 18-29 years in good health and CMV-seronegative.

This clone was seen a few times. The CDR3 region is CASSSPGGTGEQYF. CDR3 in DNA: TGTGCCAGCAGCTCTCCCGGGGGAACGGGTGAGCAGTACTTC. The chain has TRBV9 and TRBJ2-7, with D possibly being TRBD2 (6 bases). The CDR3 covers 14 residues. V lost 4 bases to trimming and J lost 7 bases, with 18 bases between them. The germline gives CDR1 SGDLS, CDR2 YYNGEE.

The rearrangement uses TRBV6-5 and TRBJ1-1; no definite D call. Trimming removed 2 bases from V and 2 bases from J, with 9 bases in between. Germline V gene sequence: CDR1 MNHEY, CDR2 SVGAGI. This CDR3 contains 14 residues. The CDR3 region is CASSYKAGNTEAFF. The CDR3 region has the DNA TGTGCCAGCAGTTACAAAGCAGGTAACACTGAAGCTTTCTTT.